These T cell receptor beta chains were read from a single sample in a study of T cell changes during pregnancy in multiple sclerosis. TCRdb keeps only in-frame clones here, not all; method: immunoSEQ multiplex PCR. The data contain about 36,000 clones, 80% to 95% of them singletons. Sequences were derived from CD4+ T cells from peripheral blood mononuclear cells, sampled in the third trimester of pregnancy. The receptors originated from a female donor in good health, enrolled as a control in a pregnancy study. CDR3s include the opening cysteine and the closing phenylalanine or tryptophan. D genes are given only for firm matches. The size of a clone is reported for some rows only, either as once, few or many, or as a class for expanded clones.

>-|TRBJ2-3|TRBD1|TRBV12-5
CASGGGQGLADTQYF
TGTGCTAGTGGGGGGGGACAGGGGCTTGCAGATACGCAGTATTTT
>-|TRBJ1-2|-|TRBV7-9
CASSFSPTNGYTF
TGTGCCAGCAGCTTTAGCCCTACAAATGGCTACACCTTC
>-|TRBJ2-7|-|TRBV7-2
CASRPAGLNEQYF
TGTGCCAGCAGGCCAGCAGGGCTCAACGAGCAGTACTTC
>-|TRBJ2-5|-|TRBV9
CASSVAKEETQYF
TGTGCCAGCAGCGTAGCTAAGGAGGAGACCCAGTACTTC
>-|TRBJ2-3|TRBD2|TRBV7-2
CASRALGAGVVDTQYF
TGTGCCAGCAGGGCCCTTGGAGCGGGGGTAGTAGATACGCAGTATTTT
>-|TRBJ2-3|-|TRBV19
CASSMPRGTDTQYF
TGTGCCAGTAGTATGCCCCGGGGCACAGATACGCAGTATTTT
>-|TRBJ2-2|TRBD1|TRBV28
CASRGTANTGELFF
TGTGCCAGCAGAGGGACAGCGAACACCGGGGAGCTGTTTTTT
>-|TRBJ1-6|-|TRBV30
CAWSEQGNSPLHF
TGTGCCTGGAGTGAACAGGGAAATTCACCCCTCCACTTT
>-|TRBJ1-1|-|TRBV5-1
CASSAPRGANTEAFF
TGCGCCAGCAGCGCCCCGCGGGGTGCAAACACTGAAGCTTTCTTT
>-|TRBJ2-7|-|TRBV11-2
CASSFYNEQYF
TGTGCCAGCAGCTTCTATAACGAGCAGTACTTC
>-|TRBJ1-1|-|TRBV18
CASSPIAVGGYTEAFF
TGTGCCAGCTCACCCATCGCGGTTGGAGGTTACACTGAAGCTTTCTTT
>-|TRBJ2-4|-|TRBV18
CASSPETNIQYF
TGTGCCAGCTCTCCGGAGACAAACATTCAGTACTTC
>-|TRBJ2-7|TRBD2|TRBV7-2
CASSVLAGGTYEQYF
TGTGCCAGCAGCGTACTAGCGGGGGGGACCTACGAGCAGTACTTC
>-|TRBJ2-3|-|TRBV7-2
CASSSGQSDTQYF
TGTGCCAGCAGCTCAGGACAGTCAGATACGCAGTATTTT
>-|TRBJ2-7|TRBD1|TRBV5-1
CASSLEGAPSYEQYF
TGCGCCAGCAGCTTGGAGGGGGCCCCCTCCTACGAGCAGTACTTC
>once|TRBJ2-6|-|TRBV4-1
CASSEDTAFPGANVLTF
TGCGCCAGCAGCGAGGACACGGCGTTCCCTGGGGCCAACGTCCTGACTTTC
>-|TRBJ2-6|-|TRBV4-2
CASSQDWGTSGANVLTF
TGTGCCAGCAGCCAAGACTGGGGGACTTCTGGGGCCAACGTCCTGACTTTC
>-|TRBJ1-1|-|TRBV7-6
CASRAQEGTEAFF
TGTGCCAGCAGGGCCCAGGAGGGCACTGAAGCTTTCTTT
>-|TRBJ2-3|-|TRBV18
CASSSDTQYF
TGTGCCAGCTCCTCAGATACGCAGTATTTT
>-|TRBJ1-2|TRBD1|TRBV6-5
CASSYWRQGSYGYTF
TGTGCCAGCAGTTACTGGAGACAGGGAAGCTATGGCTACACCTTC
>once|TRBJ1-1|-|TRBV4-1
CASLKGAGHTEAFF
TGCGCCAGCTTAAAGGGTGCGGGTCACACTGAAGCTTTCTTT
>-|TRBJ2-5|TRBD1|TRBV7-9
CASSRGQWETQYF
TGTGCCAGCAGCCGGGGACAGTGGGAGACCCAGTACTTC
>-|TRBJ2-1|-|TRBV6-1
CASSPSAGEQFF
TGTGCCAGCAGTCCCTCCGCGGGTGAGCAGTTCTTC
>-|TRBJ1-5|-|TRBV6-5
CASRPDRHNQPQHF
TGTGCCAGCAGACCCGACAGGCACAATCAGCCCCAGCATTTT
>-|TRBJ2-5|-|TRBV7-9
CASSISETQYF
TGTGCCAGCAGCATAAGCGAGACCCAGTACTTC
>-|TRBJ1-4|-|TRBV7-9
CASSLAGHEKLFF
TGTGCCAGCAGCTTGGCGGGCCATGAAAAACTGTTTTTT
>-|TRBJ2-7|-|TRBV11-3
CASSPLPPGQTGYEQYF
TGTGCCAGCAGCCCCCTGCCCCCCGGCCAGACAGGCTACGAGCAGTACTTC
>-|TRBJ1-6|TRBD1|TRBV4-2
CASSQGTGNSPLHF
TGTGCCAGCAGCCAAGGGACAGGAAATTCACCCCTCCACTTT
>-|TRBJ2-3|-|TRBV5-1
CASSFRDTDTQYF
TGCGCCAGCAGCTTCCGGGACACAGATACGCAGTATTTT
>-|TRBJ2-1|TRBD2|TRBV4-2
CASSRGLAAYNEQFF
TGTGCCAGCAGCCGAGGACTAGCGGCCTACAATGAGCAGTTCTTC
>-|TRBJ1-3|-|TRBV5-4
CASSSGRGPGGRNTIYF
TGTGCCAGCAGCTCGGGACGGGGCCCGGGAGGAAGAAACACCATATATTTT
>-|TRBJ1-4|-|TRBV4-2
CASSPRGEKLFF
TGTGCCAGCAGCCCCCGGGGAGAAAAACTGTTTTTT